Following are 17 T cell receptor beta chains from one sample sequenced in a study of shared clonotypes between healthy human individuals. Sequenced by immunoSEQ multiplex PCR; TCRdb stores in-frame clones only, minus some. The sample contains about 2.3 million clones, around 92% of which appear only once. Sequencing was carried out using naive CD4+ T cells from PBMCs. Subset: CD45RA+ positively selected. Every receptor here comes from a man aged 18 to 30 in good health. Some clones in this sample may be carry-over from other donors' samples.

V usage is TRBV7-2 and J usage is TRBJ1-3; D perhaps matches TRBD1 (6 bases). Trimming removed 5 bases from V and 0 bases from J, with 14 bases in between. This CDR3 comprises 16 residues. Germline V lookup: CDR1 SGHTA, CDR2 FQGNSA. CDR3 protein: CASSRGQSLSGNTIYF. CDR3 bases: TGTGCCAGCAGCCGCGGACAGTCCCTCTCTGGAAACACCATATATTTT.

This clone was observed a few times. This chain uses TRBV30 with TRBJ1-1; D call uncertain. Trimming removed 2 bases from V and 7 bases from J, with 14 bases in between. Germline V CDR1 and CDR2: GTSNPN, SVGIG (reference sequence). This CDR3 is 13 amino acids long. CDR3 coding DNA: TGTGCCTGGAGTCCCCGAGTGCCCATTGAAGCTTTCTTT. As protein: CAWSPRVPIEAFF.

The chain carries TRBV5-1 and TRBJ2-1; 12 bases fit TRBD2. The germline gives CDR1 SGHRS, CDR2 YFSETQ. The V gene end was trimmed by 2 bases and the J gene end by 6 bases; junction bases not matched to a gene: 3. This CDR3 spans 15 amino acids. The CDR3 loop is CASSLLLAGGNEQFF. In DNA form, the CDR3 reads TGCGCCAGCAGCTTACTACTAGCGGGAGGCAATGAGCAGTTCTTC.

The chain joins TRBV5-1 to TRBJ2-4, with unresolved D. The CDR3 totals 14 residues. The V gene's germline CDR1 is SGHRS and CDR2 YFSETQ. V shed 0 bases and J shed 9 bases, with 13 bases lying between them. The CDR3 region is CASSLEIYSGIQYF. Here the CDR3 DNA reads TGCGCCAGCAGCTTGGAGATATATTCGGGCATTCAGTACTTC.

This clone appeared a few times. This rearrangement joins TRBV2 to TRBJ1-2; tentative D call: TRBD1 (5 bases). CDR1 and CDR2 from the germline V gene are SNHLY and FYNNEI. Trimming took 10 bases from V and 7 from J, leaving 16 bases between them. The CDR3 loop spans 12 amino acids. CDR3 sequence (DNA): TGTGCCAAAACAGGCCGGGGGAGTGGCTACACCTTC. Protein sequence: CAKTGRGSGYTF.

This sequence joins TRBV2 and TRBJ2-5; 8 nucleotides line up with TRBD2. V lost 10 bases and J lost 2; bases outside the gene matches: 6. The CDR3 is made up of 13 amino acids. Germline V gene data show CDR1 as SNHLY and CDR2 as FYNNEI. CDR3 residues: CATLAEQQETQYF. The CDR3 nucleotides are TGTGCCACACTAGCGGAGCAACAAGAGACCCAGTACTTC. Drawing the rest from reference TRBV2 and TRBJ2-5, the complete variable domain is EPEVTQTPSHQVTQMGQEVILRCVPISNHLYFYWYRQILGQKVEFLVSFYNNEISEKSEIFDDQFSVERPDGSNFTLKIRSTKLEDSAMYFCATLAEQQETQYFGPGTRLLVL.

The CDR3 here is CASSRPSGTGSSQPQHF. The CDR3 DNA follows: TGTGCCAGCAGCCGTCCCTCCGGGACAGGGTCGAGTCAGCCCCAGCATTTT. This sequence joins TRBV7-2 and TRBJ1-5; 9 bases line up with TRBD1. In germline, CDR1 is SGHTA, CDR2 FQGNSA. Trimming took 5 bases from V and 6 from J; bases not matched to a gene: 14. The CDR3 is 17 amino acids.

The CDR3 spells CASSSSPSAQETQYF. The CDR3 DNA follows: TGTGCCAGCAGCTCCTCCCCCAGCGCCCAAGAGACCCAGTACTTC. The chain employs TRBV5-4 and TRBJ2-5; no reliable D call. The V gene lost 3 bases and the J gene lost 1 base, with 13 bases spanning the gap. The germline V gene encodes CDR1 SGHNT and CDR2 YYREEE (reference sequence). The CDR3 consists of 15 residues.

This sequence joins TRBV18 and TRBJ2-7, with D perhaps matching TRBD1 or TRBD2 (7 bases each). The CDR3 extends over 12 amino acids. V lost 6 bases, J lost 5 bases, and 11 bases lay in between. The V gene's germline CDR1 is KGHSH and CDR2 LQKENI. The CDR3 DNA reads as TGTGCCAGCTCCAGGGGGGGTGACGAGCAGTACTTC. Protein sequence: CASSRGGDEQYF.

As for this clone: Distinct nucleotide sequences in the sample also encode this CDR3. The chain has TRBV4-1 and TRBJ1-2, with D hard to call. V was clipped by 1 base and J by 5 bases, with 8 bases between them. The CDR3 is 13 amino acids. Per germline, CDR1 MGHRA and CDR2 YSYEKL. CDR3 DNA sequence: TGCGCCAGCAGCCAAGGGGCGGGGTATGGCTACACCTTC. Its translation is CASSQGAGYGYTF.

The V gene is TRBV27, the J gene TRBJ1-2; the D gene is possibly TRBD1 (5 bases). The CDR3 spans 14 residues. Germline loops: CDR1 MNHEY, CDR2 SMNVEV (reference sequence). Trimming left V 4 bases short and J 4 bases short, with 13 bases between. CDR3 in DNA: TGTGCCAGCAGTTCCGGGACGGACATCTATGGCTACACCTTC. Encoded protein: CASSSGTDIYGYTF.

Notes on this clone: This specimen includes other DNA sequences encoding the same CDR3. The chain is built from TRBV6-1 and TRBJ2-2; D perhaps matches TRBD2 (5 bases). Germline values: CDR1 MNHNS, CDR2 SASEGT. The CDR3 length is 14 residues. Trimming shortened V by 2 bases and J by 5 bases, and 9 bases separated the two germline ends. CDR3 residues: CASSERRGTGELFF. DNA for the CDR3: TGTGCCAGCAGTGAAAGGAGAGGGACCGGGGAGCTGTTTTTT.

In its sample, this clone was seen once. The V call is TRBV5-1, the J call TRBJ2-2; D perhaps matches TRBD1 (6 bases). Germline V gives CDR1 SGHRS, CDR2 YFSETQ. With 6 bases removed from V and 5 bases from J, the gap between germline ends came to 11 bases. CDR3 length equals 13 residues. The CDR3 DNA follows: TGCGCCAGCAACCAGGGGTGGACCGGGGAGCTGTTTTTT. Its translation: CASNQGWTGELFF.

The CDR3 region has the DNA TGTGCCAGCAGTTTAAGAGGGACAGTCTACAATGAGCAGTTCTTC. Its protein product is CASSLRGTVYNEQFF. The V call is TRBV28, the J call TRBJ2-1, with 7 nucleotides matching TRBD1. The germline CDR1 and CDR2 sequences are MDHEN and SYDVKM. V lost 2 bases, J lost 3 bases, and 4 bases stayed unmatched. This CDR3 has 15 residues.

The chain joins TRBV7-9 to TRBJ1-4; the D gene is possibly TRBD1 (5 bases). The CDR3 is 14 residues long. Trimming took 6 bases from V and 3 from J, leaving 11 bases between them. Germline CDR1 is SEHNR and CDR2 is FQNEAQ (reference sequence). Written as DNA, the CDR3 is TGTGCCAGCAGAAGGGGCTACGCTAATGAAAAACTGTTTTTT. Translation gives CASRRGYANEKLFF.

The rearrangement links TRBV6-1 to TRBJ2-7; 10 nucleotides line up with TRBD2. The CDR3 totals 14 residues. Germline V gene data show CDR1 as MNHNS and CDR2 as SASEGT. After removal of 6 bases from V and 6 bases from J, the junction contained 8 bases not matched to a gene. The CDR3 DNA is TGTGCCAGCAGGCCTAGCGGGAGTGGGGGCGAGCAGTACTTC. The encoded protein is CASRPSGSGGEQYF.

The V call is TRBV6-1, the J call TRBJ2-7; D possibly corresponds to TRBD2 (6 bases). CDR1 and CDR2 from the germline V gene are MNHNS and SASEGT. This CDR3 region has 16 residues. V was pared by 2 bases and J by 3 bases, with 17 bases between. The CDR3 DNA is TGTGCCAGCAGTGAAACAAACGCCAGGACTATCTACGAGCAGTACTTC. It translates to CASSETNARTIYEQYF.